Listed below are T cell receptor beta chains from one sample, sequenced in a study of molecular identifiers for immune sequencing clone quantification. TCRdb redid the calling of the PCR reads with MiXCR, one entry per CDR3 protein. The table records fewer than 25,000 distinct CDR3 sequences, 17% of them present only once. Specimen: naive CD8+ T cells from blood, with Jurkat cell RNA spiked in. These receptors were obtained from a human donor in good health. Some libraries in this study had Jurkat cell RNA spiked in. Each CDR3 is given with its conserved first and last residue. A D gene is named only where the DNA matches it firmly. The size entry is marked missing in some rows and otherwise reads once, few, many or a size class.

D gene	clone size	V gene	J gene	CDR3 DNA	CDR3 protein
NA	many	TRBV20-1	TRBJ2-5	TGCAGTGCTAGAGCGCAGGCAGTCGCGGGGCAAGAGACCCAGTACTTC	CSARAQAVAGQETQYF
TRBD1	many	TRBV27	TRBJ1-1	TGTGCCAGCAGTCCCCAGGGGGGGACTGAAGCTTTCTTT	CASSPQGGTEAFF
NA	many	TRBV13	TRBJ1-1	TGTGCCAGCAGCTTAGAGCGGGACCTAACTGAAGCTTTCTTT	CASSLERDLTEAFF
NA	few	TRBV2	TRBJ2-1	TGTGCCAGCAGTTCTAACAGTTACAATGAGCAGTTCTTC	CASSSNSYNEQFF
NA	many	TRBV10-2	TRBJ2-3	TGCGCCAGCAGAGAAGTCACAGATACGCAGTATTTT	CASREVTDTQYF
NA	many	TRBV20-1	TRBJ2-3	TGCAGTGCTAGAGGGCAGCCCTTT	CSARGQPF
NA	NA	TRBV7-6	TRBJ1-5	TGTGCCAGCAGCTTAGAGGTAGTTAGCAATCAGCCCCAGCATTTT	CASSLEVVSNQPQHF
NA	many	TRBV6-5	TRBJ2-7	TGTGCCAGCAGTTTGACGGACAGCTCCTACGAGCAGTACTTC	CASSLTDSSYEQYF
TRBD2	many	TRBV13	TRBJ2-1	TGTGCCAGCAGCCTGGAGCGGGGGGGCAATGAGCAGTTCTTC	CASSLERGGNEQFF
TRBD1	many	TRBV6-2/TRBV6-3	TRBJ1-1	TGTGCCAGCAGGAACCCCAGGGGGCCTGGTGAAGCTTTCTTT	CASRNPRGPGEAFF
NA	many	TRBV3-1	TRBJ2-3	TGTGCCAGCAGCCAAGATACGGAAGGTGATACGCAGTATTTT	CASSQDTEGDTQYF
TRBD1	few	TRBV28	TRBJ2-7	TGTGCCAGCTCCCGACAGGGGACTCACGAGCATTACTTC	CASSRQGTHEHYF
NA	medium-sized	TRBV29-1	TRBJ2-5	TGCAGCGCTGAACCACCGTACCAAGAGACCCAGTACTTC	CSAEPPYQETQYF
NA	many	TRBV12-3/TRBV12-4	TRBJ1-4	TGTGCCAGCAGTTTAGATGACCCCACGGGTGAAAAACTGTTTTTT	CASSLDDPTGEKLFF
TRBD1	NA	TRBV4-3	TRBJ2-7	TGCGCCAGTGGCCAAGACAGGGTGGGCTACGAGCAGTACTTC	CASGQDRVGYEQYF
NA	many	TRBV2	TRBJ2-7	TGTGCCAGCAGTGAAGCGGCAGCCTACGAGCAGTACTTC	CASSEAAAYEQYF
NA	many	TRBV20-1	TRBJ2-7	TGCAGTGCTAGAGATAGGTACCTACTCTACGAGCAGTACTTC	CSARDRYLLYEQYF
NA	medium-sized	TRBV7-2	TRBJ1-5	TGTGCCAGCCAAGAGGCAGGGTATCAGCCCCAGCATTTT	CASQEAGYQPQHF
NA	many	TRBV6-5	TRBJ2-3	TGTGCCAGCAGTTACGAGGGGGCCGGGGGAGATACGCAGTATTTT	CASSYEGAGGDTQYF
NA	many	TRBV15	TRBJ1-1	TGTGCCACCAGCGGGACACCCAAGTCTGAAGCTTTCTTT	CATSGTPKSEAFF
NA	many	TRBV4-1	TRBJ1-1	TGCGCCAGCAGCCTGGGTTCTACTGAAGCTTTCTTT	CASSLGSTEAFF
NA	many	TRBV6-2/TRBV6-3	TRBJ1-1	TGTGCCAGCAGCGGACAGAACCTGAACACTGAAGCTTTCTTT	CASSGQNLNTEAFF